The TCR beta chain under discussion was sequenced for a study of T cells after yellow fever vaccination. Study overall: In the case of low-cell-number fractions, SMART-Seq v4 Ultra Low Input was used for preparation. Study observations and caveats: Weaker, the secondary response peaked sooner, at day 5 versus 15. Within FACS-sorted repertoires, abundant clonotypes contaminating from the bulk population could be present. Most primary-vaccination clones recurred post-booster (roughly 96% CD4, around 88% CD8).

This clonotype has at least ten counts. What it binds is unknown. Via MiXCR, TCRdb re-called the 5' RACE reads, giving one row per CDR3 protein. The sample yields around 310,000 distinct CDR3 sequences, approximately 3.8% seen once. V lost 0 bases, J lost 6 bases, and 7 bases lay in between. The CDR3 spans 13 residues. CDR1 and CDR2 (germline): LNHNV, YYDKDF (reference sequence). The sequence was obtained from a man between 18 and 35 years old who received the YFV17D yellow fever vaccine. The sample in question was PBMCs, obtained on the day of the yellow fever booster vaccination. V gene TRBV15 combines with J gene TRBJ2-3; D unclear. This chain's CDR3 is CATSREVADTQYF. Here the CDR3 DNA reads TGTGCCACCAGCAGAGAGGTGGCGGATACGCAGTATTTT.